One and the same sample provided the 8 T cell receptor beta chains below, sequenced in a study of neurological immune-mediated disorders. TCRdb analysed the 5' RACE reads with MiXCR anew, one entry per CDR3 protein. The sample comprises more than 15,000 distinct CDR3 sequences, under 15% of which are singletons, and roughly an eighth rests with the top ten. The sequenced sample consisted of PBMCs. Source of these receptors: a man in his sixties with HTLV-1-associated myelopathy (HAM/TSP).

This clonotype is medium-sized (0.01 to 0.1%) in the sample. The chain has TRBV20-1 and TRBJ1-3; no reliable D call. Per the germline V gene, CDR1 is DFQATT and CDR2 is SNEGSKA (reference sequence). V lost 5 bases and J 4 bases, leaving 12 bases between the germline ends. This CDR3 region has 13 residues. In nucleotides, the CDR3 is TGCAGTGCTCGAGCGGGGATGGGAAACACCATATATTTT. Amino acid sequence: CSARAGMGNTIYF.

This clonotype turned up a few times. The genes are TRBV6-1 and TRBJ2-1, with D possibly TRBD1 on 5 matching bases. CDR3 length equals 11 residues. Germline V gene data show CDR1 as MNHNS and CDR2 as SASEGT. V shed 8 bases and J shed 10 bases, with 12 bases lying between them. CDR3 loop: CASVDSGEQFF. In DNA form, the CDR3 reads TGTGCCAGCGTTGACTCAGGGGAGCAGTTCTTC.

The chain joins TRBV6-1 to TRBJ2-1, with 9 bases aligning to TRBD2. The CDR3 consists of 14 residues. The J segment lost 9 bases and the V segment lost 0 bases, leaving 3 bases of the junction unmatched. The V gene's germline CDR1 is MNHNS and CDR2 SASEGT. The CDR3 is CASSEARGGGEQFF. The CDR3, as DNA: TGTGCCAGCAGTGAAGCGCGGGGGGGTGGTGAGCAGTTCTTC.

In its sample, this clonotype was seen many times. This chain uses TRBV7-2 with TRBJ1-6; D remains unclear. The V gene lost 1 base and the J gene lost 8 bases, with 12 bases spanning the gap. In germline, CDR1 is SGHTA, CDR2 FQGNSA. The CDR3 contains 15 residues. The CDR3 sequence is CASSLGGLSYSPLHF. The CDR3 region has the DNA TGTGCCAGCAGCTTAGGCGGTCTCAGTTATTCACCCCTCCACTTT. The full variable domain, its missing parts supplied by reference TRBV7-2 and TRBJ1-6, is GAGVSQSPSNKVTEKGKDVELRCDPISGHTALYWYRQSLGQGLEFLIYFQGNSAPDKSGLPSDRFSAERTGGSVSTLTIQRTQQEDSAVYLCASSLGGLSYSPLHFGNGTRLTVT.

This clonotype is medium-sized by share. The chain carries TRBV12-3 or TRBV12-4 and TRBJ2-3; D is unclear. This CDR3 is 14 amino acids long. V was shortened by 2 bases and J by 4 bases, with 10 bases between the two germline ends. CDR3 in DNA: TGTGCCAGCAGTTTATCTTACAGAGCAGATACGCAGTATTTT. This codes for CASSLSYRADTQYF.

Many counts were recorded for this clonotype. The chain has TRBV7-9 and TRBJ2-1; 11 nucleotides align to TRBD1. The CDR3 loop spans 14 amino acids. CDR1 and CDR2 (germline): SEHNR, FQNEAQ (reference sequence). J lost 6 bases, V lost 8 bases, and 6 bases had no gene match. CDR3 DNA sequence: TGTGCCAGCCGACCGGACAGGGGGCCCAATGAGCAGTTCTTC. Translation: CASRPDRGPNEQFF. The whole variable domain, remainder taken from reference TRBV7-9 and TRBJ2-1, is DTGVSQNPRHKITKRGQNVTFRCDPISEHNRLYWYRQTLGQGPEFLTYFQNEAQLEKSRLLSDRFSAERPKGSFSTLEIQRTEQGDSAMYLCASRPDRGPNEQFFGPGTRLTVL.

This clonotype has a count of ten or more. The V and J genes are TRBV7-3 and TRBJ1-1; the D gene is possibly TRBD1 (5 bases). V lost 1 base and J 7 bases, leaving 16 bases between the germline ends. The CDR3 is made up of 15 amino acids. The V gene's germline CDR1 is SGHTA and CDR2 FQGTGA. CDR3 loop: CASSLKFGGVFEAFF. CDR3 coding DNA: TGTGCCAGCAGCTTAAAGTTCGGGGGGGTATTTGAAGCTTTCTTT.

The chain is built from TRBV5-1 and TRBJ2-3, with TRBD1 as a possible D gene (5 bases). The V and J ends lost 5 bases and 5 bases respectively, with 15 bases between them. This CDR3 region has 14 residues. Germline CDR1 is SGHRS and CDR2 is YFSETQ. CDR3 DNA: TGCGCCAGCAGATTGTTTGGGGCTGGAGATACGCAGTATTTT. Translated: CASRLFGAGDTQYF.